These 18 T cell receptor beta chains originate from one sample sequenced in a study of identical twins. MiXCR, run by TCRdb on the 5' RACE reads, gives a single entry per CDR3 protein. The table includes about 530,000 distinct CDR3 sequences, about 20% detected once. This same sample was also taken into another study, of yellow fever vaccine responses in identical twins.

Sequenced input: CD4+ T cells sorted from blood. The source of these receptors is a woman between 18 and 29 years old in good health.

The chain uses TRBV4-1 and TRBJ1-5; D remains ambiguous. CDR1 MGHRA and CDR2 YSYEKL come from the germline V gene. The V end lost 0 bases, the J end lost 0 bases, and 12 bases lay between the germline ends. This CDR3 region has 17 residues. The CDR3: CASSQDGWADSNQPQHF. DNA of the CDR3: TGCGCCAGCAGCCAAGACGGATGGGCTGATAGCAATCAGCCCCAGCATTTT.

This clonotype was counted at least ten times. In nucleotides, the CDR3 is TGCAGTGCTGTGGGACTAAATCAGCCCCAGCATTTT. This codes for CSAVGLNQPQHF. The rearrangement uses TRBV20-1 and TRBJ1-5; D possibly corresponds to TRBD1 (5 bases). Germline CDR1 reads DFQATT; CDR2 reads SNEGSKA (reference sequence). CDR3 length: 12 amino acids. The V end lost 5 bases, the J end lost 4 bases, and 9 bases lay between the germline ends.

This clonotype was detected many times. The J gene is TRBJ2-3, the V gene TRBV24-1; 7 nucleotides agree with TRBD1. The V gene's germline CDR1 is KGHDR and CDR2 SFDVKD. Losses at the gene ends were 7 bases for V and 5 bases for J; bases not matched to a gene: 11. The CDR3 runs 15 residues. In nucleotides, the CDR3 is TGTGCCACCAGGAAAGCAGGGGGAGAAAGAGATACGCAGTATTTT. This translates into CATRKAGGERDTQYF.

This chain uses TRBV10-3 with TRBJ2-7; 9 nucleotides match TRBD1. Trimming at V came to 7 bases and at J to 6 bases, leaving 10 bases not matched to a gene. Germline CDR1 and CDR2: ENHRY and SYGVKD. The CDR3 runs to 14 residues. CDR3 sequence: CAINPGTGFTEQYF. In DNA, the CDR3 is TGTGCCATCAATCCCGGGACAGGGTTCACCGAGCAGTACTTC.

The chain is built from TRBV7-9 and TRBJ2-2; possible D gene TRBD1, 6 bases. CDR1 is SEHNR and CDR2 is FQNEAQ in the germline V gene (reference sequence). Trimming stripped 4 bases from V and 1 base from J, with 10 bases between. The CDR3 contains 15 residues. The CDR3 nucleotides are TGTGCCAGCAGCTCAGGGGTCATGAACACCGGGGAGCTGTTTTTT. As protein: CASSSGVMNTGELFF.

This clonotype showed up just once. The rearrangement joins TRBV12-3 or TRBV12-4 to TRBJ2-3; no reliable D call. The CDR3 totals 12 residues. V was pared by 6 bases and J by 3 bases, with 7 bases between. The CDR3 loop is CASSFMTDTQYF. The CDR3, as DNA: TGTGCCAGCAGCTTTATGACAGATACGCAGTATTTT.

Ten or more counts support this clonotype. The chain joins TRBV12-3 or TRBV12-4 to TRBJ2-1; 9 positions match TRBD1. Trimming cost V 6 bases and J 0 bases; bases outside gene matches: 3. This CDR3 has 15 residues. The CDR3, as DNA: TGTGCCAGCAGCGAGACAGGGGGCTCCTACAATGAGCAGTTCTTC. Its protein is CASSETGGSYNEQFF.

V gene TRBV6-1 combines with J gene TRBJ2-2, with TRBD2 matching 12 bases. Germline V lookup: CDR1 MNHNS, CDR2 SASEGT. The CDR3 extends over 17 amino acids. Trimming removed 7 bases from V and 6 bases from J; junction bases left unmatched: 12. The CDR3 here is CASTGASGRGWAGELFF. The CDR3 DNA reads TGTGCCAGCACTGGGGCTAGCGGGAGGGGATGGGCCGGGGAGCTGTTTTTT.

The rearrangement links TRBV12-3 or TRBV12-4 to TRBJ2-3, with D possibly being TRBD1 (6 bases). The V and J ends lost 6 bases and 7 bases respectively, with 17 bases between them. The CDR3 is made up of 14 amino acids. The CDR3 is CASRNRDTINTQYF. The DNA for the CDR3 is TGTGCCAGCAGAAACCGGGACACAATTAATACGCAGTATTTT.

This clonotype was observed a few times. The chain uses TRBV20-1 and TRBJ2-7, with 12 bases fitting TRBD2. Germline V lookup: CDR1 DFQATT, CDR2 SNEGSKA (reference sequence). V was pared by 4 bases and J by 7 bases, with 8 bases of the junction left unmatched. The CDR3 contains 14 residues. The CDR3 spells CSATLAGGPGEQYF. CDR3 nucleotides: TGCAGTGCTACCCTAGCGGGAGGGCCGGGGGAGCAGTACTTC.

This clonotype was seen a handful of times. The CDR3 sequence is CATRTVQVYGYTF. CDR3 sequence (DNA): TGTGCCACCCGTACGGTTCAGGTCTATGGCTACACCTTC. The chain links TRBV6-1 to TRBJ1-2, with no clear D. The germline gives CDR1 MNHNS, CDR2 SASEGT. The V end lost 10 bases, the J end lost 4 bases, and 16 bases lay between the germline ends. There are 13 residues in the CDR3.

This clonotype was detected only a few times. V usage is TRBV2 and J usage is TRBJ2-1, with TRBD2 identical over 8 bases. The J segment lost 4 bases and the V segment lost 2 bases, leaving 4 bases of the junction unmatched. The CDR3 runs 15 residues. Germline CDR1 SNHLY, CDR2 FYNNEI. This CDR3 is CASSEHAGGYNEQFF. CDR3 DNA: TGTGCCAGCAGTGAACATGCGGGGGGATACAATGAGCAGTTCTTC.

This clonotype was found many times. The chain carries TRBV2 and TRBJ2-7; TRBD2 might be the D (6 bases). The CDR3 is 12 residues long. Looked up from germline, CDR1 is SNHLY and CDR2 is FYNNEI. V was cut by 5 bases and J by 4 bases, with 9 bases left in between. DNA of the CDR3: TGTGCCAGCAGTAGACTAGGTTACGAGCAGTACTTC. It codes for CASSRLGYEQYF.

About this clonotype: The junction departs from the called germline gene at one end, perhaps through a read error. The chain couples TRBV7-2 to TRBJ2-1, with 8 bases lining up with TRBD2. This CDR3 contains 12 residues. Germline V lookup: CDR1 SGHTA, CDR2 FQGNSA. The chain's CDR3 is CASSLARLAGTF. The CDR3 DNA is TGTGCCAGCAGCTTAGCTCGGCTAGCGGGTACGTTC.

The chain joins TRBV9 to TRBJ1-5; TRBD1 might be the D (6 bases). CDR1 is SGDLS and CDR2 is YYNGEE in the germline V gene. Trimming removed 3 bases from V and 8 bases from J, with 15 bases in between. The CDR3 contains 14 residues. In DNA form, the CDR3 reads TGTGCCAGCAGCGCCGCACCGGAGGGGGAGCCCCAGCATTTT. Encoded protein: CASSAAPEGEPQHF. Variable domain in full (rest from reference TRBV9 and TRBJ1-5): DSGVTQTPKHLITATGQRVTLRCSPRSGDLSVYWYQQSLDQGLQFLIQYYNGEERAKGNILERFSAQQFPDLHSELNLSSLELGDSALYFCASSAAPEGEPQHFGDGTRLSIL.

The chain has TRBV12-3 or TRBV12-4 and TRBJ2-1; 9 bases agree with TRBD2. Unmatched junction bases numbered 7, after V lost 4 bases and J lost 6 bases. This CDR3 contains 15 residues. The CDR3 sequence: CASSSPVSGSNEQFF. Written as DNA, the CDR3 is TGTGCCAGCAGTTCCCCGGTTAGCGGGAGCAATGAGCAGTTCTTC.

The chain recombines TRBV7-7 with TRBJ2-3, with a weak D call TRBD1 (6 bases). The V gene's germline CDR1 is SSHAT and CDR2 FNYEAQ (reference sequence). The CDR3 runs 15 residues. Trimming shortened V by 5 bases and J by 6 bases, and 18 bases separated the two germline ends. The CDR3 here is CASSPQGLTGDTQYF. The CDR3 bases are TGTGCCAGCAGCCCGCAGGGGCTGACGGGGGATACGCAGTATTTT.

The chain joins TRBV10-2 to TRBJ2-7, with D perhaps matching TRBD2 (5 bases). The V gene lost 5 bases and the J gene lost 3 bases, with 5 bases spanning the gap. This CDR3 has 11 amino acids. Germline CDR1 and CDR2: WSHSY and SAAADI. CDR3 coding DNA: TGCGCCAGCAGTCGGGGCTACGAGCAGTACGTC. Its protein is CASSRGYEQYV.